This T cell receptor beta chain originates from a study of Tregs in tolerant kidney transplant recipients. Study-wide findings and caveats: The small number of patients limits these findings pending further validation. The most relevant donor-specific Treg TCRbeta repertoire apparently came from expansion with activated donor B cells.

Unstimulated regulatory T cells (CD4+CD25+CD127-), CD4+CD25- non-regulatory cells, CD4 and CD8 cells were FACS-sorted from thawed PBMCs. Regulatory T cells were sorted from thawed PBMCs rested overnight at 37°C with around 180 IU/ml IL-2. This clone was seen a single time. The antigen is unknown. Between the trimmed V and J ends, which lost 2 bases and 3 bases, there was a span of 5 bases. Germline assignment: CDR1 SNHLY and CDR2 FYNNEI. CDR3 length: 12 residues. Using immunoSEQ multiplex PCR, the repertoire was profiled, and TCRdb retains in-frame clones only, with some absent. The table lists approximately 60,000 clones, roughly 98% of them singletons, with nearly 0.35% in the top ten.

The source material was Tregs from blood, sampled before the transplant. The TCR originated in a human donor who received a combined kidney and bone marrow transplant. The chain is built from TRBV2 and TRBJ2-7, with D maybe TRBD1 (5 bases). In nucleotides, the CDR3 is TGTGCCAGCAGTGAACAGGGCTACGAGCAGTACTTC. Protein product: CASSEQGYEQYF.